Below are 7 T cell receptor beta chains sequenced from a single sample in a study of shared clonotypes between healthy human individuals. TCRdb keeps only in-frame clones here, not all; method: immunoSEQ multiplex PCR. The sample has hundreds of thousands of clones, roughly 95% seen once; the top ten hold more than 0.085%. As defined, naive CD8 cells were CD45RO-negative and positively selected for CCR7, with terminally differentiated effector memory CD45RA+ cells excluded. The source material was naive CD8+ T cells sorted from blood. These receptors originate from a woman aged 25 to 39 in good health.

The gene calls are TRBV19 and TRBJ1-1, with 7 bases lining up with TRBD1. Germline V gene lookup returns CDR1 LNHDA and CDR2 SQIVND (reference sequence). This CDR3 contains 14 residues. V shed 4 bases and J 8 bases; nucleotides not matched to a gene: 10. This CDR3 reads CASSRSDRAGEAFF. The CDR3 region has the DNA TGTGCCAGTAGTAGAAGCGACAGGGCAGGGGAAGCTTTCTTT.

The chain recombines TRBV28 with TRBJ2-7; 7 bases are a match to TRBD1. J lost 0 bases, V lost 6 bases, and 8 bases had no gene match. Germline V gene sequence: CDR1 MDHEN, CDR2 SYDVKM. This CDR3 has 15 residues. CDR3 sequence (DNA): TGTGCCAGCAGCCCAGGGACAGCCAGCTCCTACGAGCAGTACTTC. As protein: CASSPGTASSYEQYF. Based on the CDR3 plus reference TRBV28 and TRBJ2-7, the full variable domain is DVKVTQSSRYLVKRTGEKVFLECVQDMDHENMFWYRQDPGLGLRLIYFSYDVKMKEKGDIPEGYSVSREKKERFSLILESASTNQTSMYLCASSPGTASSYEQYFGPGTRLTVT.

This CDR3 is CASSLGWPQHF. The CDR3 region has the DNA TGTGCCAGCAGTTTAGGCTGGCCCCAGCATTTT. J is TRBJ1-5 and V is TRBV28; D uncertain. CDR1 and CDR2 from the germline V gene are MDHEN and SYDVKM. V was shortened by 2 bases and J by 9 bases, with 5 bases between the two germline ends. This CDR3 is 11 amino acids long.

This clone appeared once. This chain connects TRBV19 to TRBJ2-2, with D possibly called TRBD1 or TRBD2 (5 bases each). Looked up from germline, CDR1 is LNHDA and CDR2 is SQIVND (reference sequence). The CDR3 consists of 14 residues. Trimming took 5 bases from V and 3 from J, leaving 10 bases between them. The CDR3: CASSAPGHTGELFF. In nucleotides, the CDR3 is TGTGCCAGTAGTGCCCCGGGGCACACCGGGGAGCTGTTTTTT.

The chain uses TRBV4-1 and TRBJ2-2, with D possibly being TRBD1 (5 bases). The V end lost 1 base, the J end lost 1 base, and 7 bases lay between the germline ends. Germline V gene lookup returns CDR1 MGHRA and CDR2 YSYEKL. This CDR3 spans 15 amino acids. Written as DNA, the CDR3 is TGCGCCAGCAGCCAAGTTACAGGGAACACCGGGGAGCTGTTTTTT. Protein: CASSQVTGNTGELFF.

The chain joins TRBV28 to TRBJ1-3, with no clear D. Germline values: CDR1 MDHEN, CDR2 SYDVKM. Trimming stripped 4 bases from V and 0 bases from J, with 7 bases between. The CDR3 covers 14 residues. Written as DNA, the CDR3 is TGTGCCAGCAGTTACGCCAGCTCTGGAAACACCATATATTTT. As protein: CASSYASSGNTIYF.

The DNA for the CDR3 is TGTGCCAGGGACAGGGGGTACGATGGCTACACCTTC. Amino acids: CARDRGYDGYTF. The V call is TRBV2, the J call TRBJ1-2; 10 bases match TRBD1. The V gene end was trimmed by 9 bases and the J gene end by 6 bases; junction bases not matched to a gene: 4. Germline-derived CDR1 and CDR2 are SNHLY and FYNNEI. The CDR3 has 12 residues.